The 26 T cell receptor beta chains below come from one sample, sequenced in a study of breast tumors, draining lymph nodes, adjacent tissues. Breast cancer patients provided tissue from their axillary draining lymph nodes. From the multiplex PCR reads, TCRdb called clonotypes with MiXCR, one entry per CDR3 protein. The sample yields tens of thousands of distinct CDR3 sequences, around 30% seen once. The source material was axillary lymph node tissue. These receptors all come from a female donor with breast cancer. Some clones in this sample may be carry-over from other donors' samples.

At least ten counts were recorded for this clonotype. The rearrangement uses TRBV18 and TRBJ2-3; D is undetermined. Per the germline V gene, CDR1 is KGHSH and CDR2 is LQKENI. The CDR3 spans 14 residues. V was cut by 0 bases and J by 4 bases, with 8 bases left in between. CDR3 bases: TGTGCCAGCTCACCACCAATAAGGGCAGATACGCAGTATTTT. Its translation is CASSPPIRADTQYF.

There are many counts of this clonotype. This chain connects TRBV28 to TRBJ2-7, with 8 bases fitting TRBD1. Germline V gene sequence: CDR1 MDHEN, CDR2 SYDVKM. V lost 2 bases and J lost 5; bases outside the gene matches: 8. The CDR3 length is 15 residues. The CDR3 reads CASSLIETGVDEQYF. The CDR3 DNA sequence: TGTGCCAGCAGTTTAATCGAGACAGGGGTTGACGAGCAGTACTTC.

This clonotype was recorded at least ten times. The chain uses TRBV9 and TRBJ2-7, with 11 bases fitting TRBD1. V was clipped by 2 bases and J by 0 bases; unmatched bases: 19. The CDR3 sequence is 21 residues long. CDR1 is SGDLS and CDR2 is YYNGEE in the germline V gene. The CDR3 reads CASSVGTGGLGAVKSSYEQYF. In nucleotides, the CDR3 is TGTGCCAGCAGCGTCGGGACAGGGGGATTGGGAGCGGTTAAGAGCTCCTACGAGCAGTACTTC.

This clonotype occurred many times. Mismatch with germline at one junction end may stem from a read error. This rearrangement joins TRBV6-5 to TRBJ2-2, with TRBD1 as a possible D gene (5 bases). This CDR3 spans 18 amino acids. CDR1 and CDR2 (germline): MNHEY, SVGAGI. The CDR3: CASSHSDIQVTNTGELFF. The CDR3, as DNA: TGTGCCAGCAGTCACTCGGACATTCAAGTTACGAACACCGGGGAGCTGTTTTTT.

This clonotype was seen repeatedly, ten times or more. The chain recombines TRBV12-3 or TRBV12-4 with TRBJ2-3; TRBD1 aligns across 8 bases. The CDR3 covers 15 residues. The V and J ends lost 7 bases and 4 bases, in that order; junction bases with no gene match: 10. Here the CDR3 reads CASNAPQGASDTQYF. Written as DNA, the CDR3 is TGTGCCAGCAACGCCCCCCAGGGGGCTTCAGATACGCAGTATTTT.

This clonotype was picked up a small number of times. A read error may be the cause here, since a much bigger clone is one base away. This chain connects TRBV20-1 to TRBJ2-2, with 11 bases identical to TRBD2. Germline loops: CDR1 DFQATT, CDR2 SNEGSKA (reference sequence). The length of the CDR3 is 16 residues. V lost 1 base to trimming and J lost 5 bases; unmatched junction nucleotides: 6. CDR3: CSARGGSGRATGELFF. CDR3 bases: TGCAGTGCTAGAGGGGGTAGCGGGAGGGCTACCGGGGAGCTGTTTTTT.

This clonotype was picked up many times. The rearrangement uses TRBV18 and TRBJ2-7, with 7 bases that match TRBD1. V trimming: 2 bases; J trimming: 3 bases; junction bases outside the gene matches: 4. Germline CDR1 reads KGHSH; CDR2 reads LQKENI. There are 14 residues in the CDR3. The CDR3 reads CASSPDDRVYEQYF. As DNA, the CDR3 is TGTGCCAGCTCACCAGACGACAGGGTCTACGAGCAGTACTTC.

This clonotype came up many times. CDR3 region: CASNPSGGPGSYTF. The CDR3 coding sequence is TGTGCCAGCAACCCCTCAGGGGGCCCTGGGAGCTACACCTTC. The chain links TRBV7-2 to TRBJ1-2; 8 bases map to TRBD1. The germline CDR1 and CDR2 sequences are SGHTA and FQGNSA. Trimming removed 7 bases from V and 9 bases from J; junction bases left unmatched: 13. The CDR3 extends over 14 amino acids. Supplemented by reference TRBV7-2 and TRBJ1-2, the full variable domain reads GAGVSQSPSNKVTEKGKDVELRCDPISGHTALYWYRQSLGQGLEFLIYFQGNSAPDKSGLPSDRFSAERTGGSVSTLTIQRTQQEDSAVYLCASNPSGGPGSYTFGSGTRLTVV.

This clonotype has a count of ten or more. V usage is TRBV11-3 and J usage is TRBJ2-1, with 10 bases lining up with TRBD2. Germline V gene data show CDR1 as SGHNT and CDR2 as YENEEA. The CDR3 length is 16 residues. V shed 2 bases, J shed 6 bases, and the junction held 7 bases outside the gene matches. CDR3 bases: TGTGCCAGCAGCTTACTAGCGGGAGTTGGGGGCAATGAGCAGTTCTTC. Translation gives CASSLLAGVGGNEQFF.

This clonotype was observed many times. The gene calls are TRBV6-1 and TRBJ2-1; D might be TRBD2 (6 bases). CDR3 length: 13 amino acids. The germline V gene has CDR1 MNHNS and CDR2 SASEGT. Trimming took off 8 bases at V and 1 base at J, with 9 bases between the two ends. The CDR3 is CASRDWSYNEQFF. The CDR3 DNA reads TGTGCCAGCCGGGACTGGTCCTACAATGAGCAGTTCTTC.

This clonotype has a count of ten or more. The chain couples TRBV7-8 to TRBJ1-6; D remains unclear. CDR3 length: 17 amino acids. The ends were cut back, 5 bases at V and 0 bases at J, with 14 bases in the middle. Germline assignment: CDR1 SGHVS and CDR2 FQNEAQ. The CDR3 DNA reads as TGTGCCAGCAGCCTCGACGTACTAAGCTCCTATAATTCACCCCTCCACTTT. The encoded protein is CASSLDVLSSYNSPLHF.

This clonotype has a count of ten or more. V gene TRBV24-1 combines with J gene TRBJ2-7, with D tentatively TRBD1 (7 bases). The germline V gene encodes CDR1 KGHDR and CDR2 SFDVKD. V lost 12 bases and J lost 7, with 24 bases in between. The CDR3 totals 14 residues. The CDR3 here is CASRRRDSSSEQYF. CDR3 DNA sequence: TGTGCCTCCCGACGGAGGGACAGTTCTTCAGAGCAGTACTTC.

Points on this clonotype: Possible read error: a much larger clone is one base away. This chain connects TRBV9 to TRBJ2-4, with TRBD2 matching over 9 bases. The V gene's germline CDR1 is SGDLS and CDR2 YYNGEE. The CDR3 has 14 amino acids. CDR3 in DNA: TGTGCCAGCAGCGCGGGACTAGCCAAAAACATTCAGCACTTC. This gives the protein CASSAGLAKNIQHF.

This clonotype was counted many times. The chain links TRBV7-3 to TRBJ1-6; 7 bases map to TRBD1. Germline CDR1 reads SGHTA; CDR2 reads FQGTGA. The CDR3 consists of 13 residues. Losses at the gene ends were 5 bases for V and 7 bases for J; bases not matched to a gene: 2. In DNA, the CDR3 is TGTGCCAGCAGCCCGGACAGGAATTCACCCCTCCACTTT. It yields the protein CASSPDRNSPLHF.

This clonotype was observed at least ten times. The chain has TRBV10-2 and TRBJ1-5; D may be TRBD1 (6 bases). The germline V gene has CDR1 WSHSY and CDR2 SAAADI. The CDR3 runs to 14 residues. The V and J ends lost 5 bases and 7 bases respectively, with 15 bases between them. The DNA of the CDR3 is TGCGCCAGCAGTTTGGGGGCTGAGGAGCAGCCCCAGCATTTT. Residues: CASSLGAEEQPQHF.

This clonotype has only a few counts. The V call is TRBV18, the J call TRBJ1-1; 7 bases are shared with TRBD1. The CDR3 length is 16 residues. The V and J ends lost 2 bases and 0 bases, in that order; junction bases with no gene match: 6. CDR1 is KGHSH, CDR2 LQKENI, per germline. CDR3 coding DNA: TGTGCCAGCTCACCAGAACAGGGGAGGGTGAACACTGAAGCTTTCTTT. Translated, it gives CASSPEQGRVNTEAFF.

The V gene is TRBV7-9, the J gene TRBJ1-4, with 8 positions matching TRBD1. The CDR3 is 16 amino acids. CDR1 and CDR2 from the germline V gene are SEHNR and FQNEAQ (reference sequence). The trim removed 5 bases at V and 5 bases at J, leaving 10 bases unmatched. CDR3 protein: CASSRTQGQENEKLFF. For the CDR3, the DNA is TGTGCCAGCAGCCGAACCCAGGGACAGGAAAATGAAAAACTGTTTTTT.

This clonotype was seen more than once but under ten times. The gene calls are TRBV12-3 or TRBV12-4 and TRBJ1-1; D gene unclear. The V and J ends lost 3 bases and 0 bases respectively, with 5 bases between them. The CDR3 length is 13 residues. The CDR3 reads CASSLSVNTEAFF. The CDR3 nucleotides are TGTGCCAGCAGTTTGTCGGTGAACACTGAAGCTTTCTTT.

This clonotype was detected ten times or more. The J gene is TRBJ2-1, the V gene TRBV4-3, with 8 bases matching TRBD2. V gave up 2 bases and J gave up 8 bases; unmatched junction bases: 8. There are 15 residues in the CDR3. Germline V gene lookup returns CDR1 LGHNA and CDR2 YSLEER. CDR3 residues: CASSQFAGGKDEQFF. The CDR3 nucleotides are TGCGCCAGCAGCCAATTCGCGGGAGGAAAGGATGAGCAGTTCTTC.

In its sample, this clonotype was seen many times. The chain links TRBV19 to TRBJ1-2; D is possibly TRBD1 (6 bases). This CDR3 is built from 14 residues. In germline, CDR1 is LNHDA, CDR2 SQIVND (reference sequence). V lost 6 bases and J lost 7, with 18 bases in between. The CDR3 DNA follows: TGTGCCAGTAGGGACGGACAGCTACTATTTGGCTACACCTTC. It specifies CASRDGQLLFGYTF. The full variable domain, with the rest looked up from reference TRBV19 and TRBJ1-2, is DGGITQSPKYLFRKEGQNVTLSCEQNLNHDAMYWYRQDPGQGLRLIYYSQIVNDFQKGDIAEGYSVSREKKESFPLTVTSAQKNPTAFYLCASRDGQLLFGYTFGSGTRLTVV.

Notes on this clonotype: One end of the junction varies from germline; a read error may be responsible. The chain's CDR3 is CSAGTRGQEAQYF. The CDR3 DNA reads TGCAGTGCTGGGACCAGGGGCCAAGAGGCCCAGTACTTC. The chain couples TRBV20-1 to TRBJ2-5; D perhaps matches TRBD1 (6 bases). This CDR3 is 13 amino acids long. The germline gives CDR1 DFQATT, CDR2 SNEGSKA (reference sequence).

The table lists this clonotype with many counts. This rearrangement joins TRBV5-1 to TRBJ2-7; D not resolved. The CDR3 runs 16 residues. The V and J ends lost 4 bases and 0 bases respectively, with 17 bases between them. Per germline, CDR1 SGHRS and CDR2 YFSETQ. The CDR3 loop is CASSRNGPETSYEQYF. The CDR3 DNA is TGCGCCAGCAGCCGCAACGGGCCCGAAACCTCCTACGAGCAGTACTTC.

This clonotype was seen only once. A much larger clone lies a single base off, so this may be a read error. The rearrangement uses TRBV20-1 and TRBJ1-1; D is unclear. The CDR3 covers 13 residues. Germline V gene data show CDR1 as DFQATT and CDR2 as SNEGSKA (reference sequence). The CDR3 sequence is CSAQRRANTAAFF. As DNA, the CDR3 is TGCAGTGCCCAGAGACGGGCGAACACTGCAGCTTTCTTT.

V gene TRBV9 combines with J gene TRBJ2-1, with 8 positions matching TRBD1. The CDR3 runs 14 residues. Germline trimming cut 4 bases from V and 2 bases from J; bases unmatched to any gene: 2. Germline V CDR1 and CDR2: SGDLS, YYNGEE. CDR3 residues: CASSTGQAYNEQFF. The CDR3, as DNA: TGTGCCAGCAGCACGGGACAGGCCTACAATGAGCAGTTCTTC.

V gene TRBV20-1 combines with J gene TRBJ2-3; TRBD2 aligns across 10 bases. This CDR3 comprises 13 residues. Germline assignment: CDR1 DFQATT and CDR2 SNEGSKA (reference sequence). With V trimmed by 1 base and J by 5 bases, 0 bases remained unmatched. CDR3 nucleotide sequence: TGCAGTGCTAGAGGGACTAGCGGAGATACGCAGTATTTT. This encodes CSARGTSGDTQYF.

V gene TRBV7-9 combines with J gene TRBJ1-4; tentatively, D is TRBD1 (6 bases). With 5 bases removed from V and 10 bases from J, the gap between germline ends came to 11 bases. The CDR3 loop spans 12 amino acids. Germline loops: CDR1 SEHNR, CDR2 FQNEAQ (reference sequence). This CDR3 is CASSEGHGKLFF. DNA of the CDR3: TGTGCCAGCAGCGAGGGACACGGAAAACTGTTTTTT.